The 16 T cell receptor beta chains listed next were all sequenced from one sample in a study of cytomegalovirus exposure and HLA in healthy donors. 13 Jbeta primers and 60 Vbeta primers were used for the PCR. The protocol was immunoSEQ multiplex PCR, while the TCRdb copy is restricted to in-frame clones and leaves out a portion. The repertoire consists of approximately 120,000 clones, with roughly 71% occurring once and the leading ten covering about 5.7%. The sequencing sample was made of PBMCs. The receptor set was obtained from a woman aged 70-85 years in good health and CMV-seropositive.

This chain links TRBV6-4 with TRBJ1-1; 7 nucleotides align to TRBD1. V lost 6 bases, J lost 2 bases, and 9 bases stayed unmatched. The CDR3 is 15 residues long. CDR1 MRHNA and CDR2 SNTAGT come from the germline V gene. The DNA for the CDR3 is TGTGCCAGCAGCGCCCAGGGGGTAGAAAACACTGAAGCTTTCTTT. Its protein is CASSAQGVENTEAFF.

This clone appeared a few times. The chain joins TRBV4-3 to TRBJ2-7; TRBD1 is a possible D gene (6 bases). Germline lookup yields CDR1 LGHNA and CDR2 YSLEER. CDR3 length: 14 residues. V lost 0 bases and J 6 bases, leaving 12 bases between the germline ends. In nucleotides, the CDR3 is TGCGCCAGCAGCCAAGAATGGACCAGGGGCGAGCAGTACTTC. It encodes CASSQEWTRGEQYF.

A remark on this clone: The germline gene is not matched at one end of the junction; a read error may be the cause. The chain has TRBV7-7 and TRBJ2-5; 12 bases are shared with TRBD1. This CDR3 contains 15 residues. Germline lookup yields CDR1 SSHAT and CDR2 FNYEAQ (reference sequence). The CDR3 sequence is CASSFGTGGTETQYF. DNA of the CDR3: TGTGCTAGCAGCTTCGGGACAGGGGGCACGGAGACCCAGTACTTC.

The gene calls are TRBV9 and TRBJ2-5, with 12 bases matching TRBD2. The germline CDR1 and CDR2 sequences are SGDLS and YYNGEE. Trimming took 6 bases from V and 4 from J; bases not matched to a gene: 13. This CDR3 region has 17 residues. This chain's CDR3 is CASTPTPTSGGGETQYF. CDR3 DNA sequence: TGTGCCAGCACCCCAACCCCGACTAGCGGGGGAGGAGAGACCCAGTACTTC.

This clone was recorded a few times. The CDR3 DNA follows: TGTGCCTCCCGGGACAGATCCCCGAACACTGAAGCTTTCTTT. Encoded protein: CASRDRSPNTEAFF. V is TRBV10-3 and J is TRBJ1-1, with TRBD1 matching 7 bases. This CDR3 has 14 residues. J gave up 1 base and V 11 bases, and 10 bases lay outside the gene matches. CDR1 ENHRY and CDR2 SYGVKD come from the germline V gene.

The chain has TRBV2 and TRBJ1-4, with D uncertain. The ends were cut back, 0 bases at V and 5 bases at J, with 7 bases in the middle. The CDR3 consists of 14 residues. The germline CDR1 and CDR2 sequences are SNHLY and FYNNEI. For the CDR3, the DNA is TGTGCCAGCAGTGAAGCAACGGGGAATGAAAAACTGTTTTTT. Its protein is CASSEATGNEKLFF. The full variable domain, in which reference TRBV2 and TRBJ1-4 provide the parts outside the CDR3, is EPEVTQTPSHQVTQMGQEVILRCVPISNHLYFYWYRQILGQKVEFLVSFYNNEISEKSEIFDDQFSVERPDGSNFTLKIRSTKLEDSAMYFCASSEATGNEKLFFGSGTQLSVL.

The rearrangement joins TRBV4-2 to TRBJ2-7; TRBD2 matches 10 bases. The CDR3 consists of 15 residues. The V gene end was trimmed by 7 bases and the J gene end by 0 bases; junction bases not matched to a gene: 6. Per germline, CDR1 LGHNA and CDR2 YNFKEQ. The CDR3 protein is CASTVAGGLSYEQYF. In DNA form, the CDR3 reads TGTGCCAGCACGGTAGCGGGGGGCCTCTCCTACGAGCAGTACTTC.

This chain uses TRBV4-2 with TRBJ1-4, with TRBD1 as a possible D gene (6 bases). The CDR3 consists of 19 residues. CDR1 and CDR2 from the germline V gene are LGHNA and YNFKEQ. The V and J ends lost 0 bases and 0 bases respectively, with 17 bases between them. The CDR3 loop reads CASSQDWGPGATTNEKLFF. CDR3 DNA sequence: TGTGCCAGCAGCCAAGATTGGGGGCCCGGGGCCACAACTAATGAAAAACTGTTTTTT.

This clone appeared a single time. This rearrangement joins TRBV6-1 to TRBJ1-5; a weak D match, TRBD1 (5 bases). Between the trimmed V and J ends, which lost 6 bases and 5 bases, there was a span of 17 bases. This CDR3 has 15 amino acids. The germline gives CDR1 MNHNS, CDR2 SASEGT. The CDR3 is CASRERWGDYQPQHF. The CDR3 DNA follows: TGTGCCAGCAGAGAAAGGTGGGGGGATTATCAGCCCCAGCATTTT.

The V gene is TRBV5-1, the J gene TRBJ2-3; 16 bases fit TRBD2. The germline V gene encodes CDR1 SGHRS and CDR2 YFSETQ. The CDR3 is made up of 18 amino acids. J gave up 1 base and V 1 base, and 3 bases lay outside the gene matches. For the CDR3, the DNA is TGCGCCAGCAGCTTGTTGGGACTAGCGGGGGGGCGCACAGATACGCAGTATTTT. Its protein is CASSLLGLAGGRTDTQYF.

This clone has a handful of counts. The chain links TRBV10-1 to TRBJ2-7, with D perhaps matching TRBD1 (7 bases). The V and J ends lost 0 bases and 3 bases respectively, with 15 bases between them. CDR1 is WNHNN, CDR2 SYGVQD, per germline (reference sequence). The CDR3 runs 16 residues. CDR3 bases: TGCGCCAGCAGTGAGTCGGAGACAGGGACTCTCTACGAGCAGTACTTC. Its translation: CASSESETGTLYEQYF.

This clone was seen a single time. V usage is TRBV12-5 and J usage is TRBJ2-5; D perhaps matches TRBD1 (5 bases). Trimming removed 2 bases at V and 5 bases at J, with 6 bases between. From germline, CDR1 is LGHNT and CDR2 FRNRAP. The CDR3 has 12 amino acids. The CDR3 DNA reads TGTGCTAGTGGTTTGTCAGGGGAGACCCAGTACTTC. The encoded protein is CASGLSGETQYF.

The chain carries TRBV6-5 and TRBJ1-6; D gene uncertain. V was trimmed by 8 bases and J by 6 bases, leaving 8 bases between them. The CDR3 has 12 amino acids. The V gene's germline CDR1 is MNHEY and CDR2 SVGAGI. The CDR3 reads CASRFGNSPLHF. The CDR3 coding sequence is TGTGCCAGCCGGTTCGGTAATTCACCCCTCCACTTT.

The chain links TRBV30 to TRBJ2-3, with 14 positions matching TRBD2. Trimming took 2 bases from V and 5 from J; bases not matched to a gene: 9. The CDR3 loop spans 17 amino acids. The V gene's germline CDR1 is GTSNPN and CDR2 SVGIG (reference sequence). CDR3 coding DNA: TGTGCCTGGAGTCCTGGACTAGCGGGGGGAGGAATAGATACGCAGTATTTT. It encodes CAWSPGLAGGGIDTQYF.

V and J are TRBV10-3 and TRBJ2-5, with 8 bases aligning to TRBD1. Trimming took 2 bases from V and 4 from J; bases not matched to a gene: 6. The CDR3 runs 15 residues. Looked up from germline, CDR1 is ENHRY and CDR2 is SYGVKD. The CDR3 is CAISEPWTGRETQYF. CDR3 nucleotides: TGTGCCATCAGTGAGCCTTGGACAGGGCGAGAGACCCAGTACTTC.

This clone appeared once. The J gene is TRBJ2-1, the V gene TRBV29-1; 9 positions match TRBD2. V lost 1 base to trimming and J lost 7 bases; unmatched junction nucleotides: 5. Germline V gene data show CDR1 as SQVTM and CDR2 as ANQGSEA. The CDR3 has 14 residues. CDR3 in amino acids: CSVEAGTSLNEQFF. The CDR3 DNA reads TGCAGCGTTGAAGCCGGGACTAGCCTGAATGAGCAGTTCTTC.